A selection of T cell receptor beta chains follows, all from one sample in a study of T-cell reconstitution after alpha-beta-depleted transplantation in children. MiXCR was run by TCRdb on the PCR reads, yielding one entry per CDR3 protein. The sample shows about 470,000 distinct CDR3 sequences, roughly 44% of them seen only once. The material sequenced was PBMCs, taken before TCRalphabeta/CD19-depleted stem cell transplant. Receptors originate from a girl aged 2-10 years with aplastic anemia, due to receive a stem cell transplant. Each CDR3 is given with its conserved first and last residue.

v_gene	j_gene	CDR3aa
TRBV30	TRBJ2-7	CAWSVLGAQEQYF
TRBV28	TRBJ2-7	CASTPSAGRQVYEQYF
TRBV11-2	TRBJ1-1	CASSLVSQALANTEAFF
TRBV5-1	TRBJ1-2	CASSLGDRSNYGYTF
TRBV27	TRBJ2-1	CASTNRGAGDEQFF
TRBV29-1	TRBJ2-3	CSVGQFGSTDTQYF
TRBV20-1	TRBJ2-7	CSAVDSIRRYEQYF
TRBV5-1	TRBJ1-1	CASSFEGRGMNTQAFF
TRBV6-5	TRBJ2-1	CASSSTVLAGRPNEQFF
TRBV10-3	TRBJ1-4	CAISKDRAGLNEKLFF
TRBV29-1	TRBJ2-5	CSAGEGTQYF
TRBV4-1	TRBJ2-5	CASSQATSGGEGETQYF
TRBV6-1	TRBJ1-1	CASSEQQGTSEAFF
TRBV20-1	TRBJ1-6	CSAGNGQGGSPLHF
TRBV20-1	TRBJ1-1	CSARDQGTGNTEAFF
TRBV7-3	TRBJ1-1	CASSLQGQLMNTEAFF
TRBV20-1	TRBJ2-3	CSARAQAWGTDTQYF
TRBV11-2	TRBJ1-3	CASSLIMGNTIYF
TRBV5-1	TRBJ1-4	CASSLNGQGLNEKLFF
TRBV30	TRBJ2-7	CAWWEGRAINEQYF
TRBV4-1	TRBJ2-3	CASSLGARRGPDTQYF
TRBV18	TRBJ2-1	CASTTSGGYNEQFF
TRBV6-5	TRBJ2-7	CASSYLSSYEQYF
TRBV14	TRBJ2-7	CASGHGDRAHEQYF
TRBV7-2	TRBJ2-7	CASSTSGTSGYEQYF
TRBV6-5	TRBJ2-2	CASSYTVLSGAANTGELFF
TRBV20-1	TRBJ2-1	CSVNSVSDYNEQFF
TRBV14	TRBJ1-3	CASSSQVHSGNTIYF
TRBV19	TRBJ2-2	CASGSGELFF
TRBV20-1	TRBJ2-5	CSAKTAQETQYF
TRBV20-1	TRBJ2-6	CSASRANVLTF
TRBV15	TRBJ2-5	CATSRDATIRETQYF
TRBV6-1	TRBJ2-7	CASTRGLAGYGEQYF
TRBV5-6	TRBJ2-7	CASRGTAFSYEQYF
TRBV5-1	TRBJ2-7	CASSLGDSSSYEQYF
TRBV20-1	TRBJ2-1	CSAPPGTRANEQFF
TRBV20-1	TRBJ1-1	CSARHGQGGKAFF
TRBV6-6	TRBJ2-4	CASSYSDLRGIQYF
TRBV10-3	TRBJ2-3	CAISESPGGTDTQYF
TRBV28	TRBJ2-7	CASSSAIRQGVESPYEQYF
TRBV5-1	TRBJ2-2	CASSLGLAGARRELFF
TRBV12-3/TRBV12-4	TRBJ1-1	CASSFGTRNTEAFF
TRBV25-1	TRBJ2-7	CASHGNRGSYEQYF
TRBV29-1	TRBJ2-7	CSVLMTGYFSYEQYF
TRBV12-3/TRBV12-4	TRBJ2-3	CASSRTSGLSTDTQYF